The next 31 T cell receptor beta chains were all read from a single sample in a study of blood T cells in healthy people across ages. Using a J-beta primer mix together with a sample-barcoded 5' primer, a second PCR was run for about 7 to 12 cycles. TCRdb itself ran the 5' RACE reads through MiXCR, one entry per CDR3 protein. The sample gives around 800,000 distinct CDR3 sequences, about 48% of which show up once; about 42% is in the top ten. Sequencing was carried out using blood. These receptors were collected from an elderly man in good health.

The genes are TRBV7-3 and TRBJ2-2, with 9 positions matching TRBD1. Trimming took 6 bases from V and 7 from J; bases not matched to a gene: 12. The V gene's germline CDR1 is SGHTA and CDR2 FQGTGA. This CDR3 has 16 amino acids. CDR3 sequence: CASSLTGGAGNGELFF. DNA for the CDR3: TGTGCCAGCAGTCTTACAGGGGGCGCCGGGAACGGGGAGCTGTTTTTT. The complete variable domain, with remaining parts taken from reference TRBV7-3 and TRBJ2-2, reads GAGVSQTPSNKVTEKGKYVELRCDPISGHTALYWYRQSLGQGPEFLIYFQGTGAADDSGLPNDRFFAVRPEGSVSTLKIQRTERGDSAVYLCASSLTGGAGNGELFFGEGSRLTVL.

The rearrangement joins TRBV27 to TRBJ1-5; unclear D gene. The germline V gene has CDR1 MNHEY and CDR2 SMNVEV (reference sequence). Trimming stripped 8 bases from V and 0 bases from J, with 14 bases between. The CDR3 contains 15 residues. The CDR3 loop is CASRRFLDSNQPQHF. The CDR3 DNA reads TGTGCCAGCCGCCGGTTCCTTGATAGCAATCAGCCCCAGCATTTT.

This clonotype was seen only once. This rearrangement joins TRBV14 to TRBJ2-3; possible D gene TRBD2, 5 bases. Trimming removed 2 bases from V and 0 bases from J, with 9 bases in between. The CDR3 consists of 15 residues. The V gene's germline CDR1 is SGHDN and CDR2 FVKESK. CDR3 nucleotide sequence: TGTGCCAGCAGCCAAAAAGGAGGTAGCACAGATACGCAGTATTTT. Amino acid sequence: CASSQKGGSTDTQYF.

This clonotype was seen a single time. At one end the junction does not follow the germline gene, possibly because of a read error. This chain connects TRBV2 to TRBJ2-3, with TRBD1 identical over 9 bases. The CDR3 runs 15 residues. Germline V gene sequence: CDR1 SNHLY, CDR2 FYNNEI. CDR3 residues: CVSSEDRGVHRDAYF. CDR3 nucleotide sequence: TGTGTCAGCAGTGAAGACAGGGGGGTGCACAGAGACGCGTATTTT.

V is TRBV2 and J is TRBJ2-7; D is uncertain. The CDR3 runs 13 residues. Germline CDR1 SNHLY, CDR2 FYNNEI. V lost 5 bases, J lost 3 bases, and 11 bases lay in between. CDR3 amino acids: CASSRNRYYEQYF. The CDR3 nucleotides read TGTGCCAGCAGTCGGAACAGATACTACGAGCAGTACTTC. Full variable domain (missing parts from reference TRBV2 and TRBJ2-7): EPEVTQTPSHQVTQMGQEVILRCVPISNHLYFYWYRQILGQKVEFLVSFYNNEISEKSEIFDDQFSVERPDGSNFTLKIRSTKLEDSAMYFCASSRNRYYEQYFGPGTRLTVT.

This chain links TRBV2 with TRBJ2-1, with a possible D match to TRBD2 (6 bases). This CDR3 is built from 14 residues. From germline, CDR1 is SNHLY and CDR2 FYNNEI. V lost 6 bases, J lost 10 bases, and 19 bases lay in between. In DNA form, the CDR3 reads TGTGCCAGCAGCGACCGACTAGGCTCCTACGAGCAGTTCTTC. Translation gives CASSDRLGSYEQFF. Combining the CDR3 with reference TRBV2 and TRBJ2-1 gives the whole variable domain EPEVTQTPSHQVTQMGQEVILRCVPISNHLYFYWYRQILGQKVEFLVSFYNNEISEKSEIFDDQFSVERPDGSNFTLKIRSTKLEDSAMYFCASSDRLGSYEQFFGPGTRLTVL.

The CDR3 is CASSLKQGSHEQYF. In nucleotides, the CDR3 is TGCGCCAGCAGCTTGAAACAGGGTAGCCACGAGCAGTACTTC. The rearrangement joins TRBV5-1 to TRBJ2-5; possible D gene TRBD1, 6 bases. The closer fit of TRBJ2-7 to the DNA end suggests the J call may be wrong. Per germline, CDR1 SGHRS and CDR2 YFSETQ. The CDR3 is made up of 14 amino acids.

This clonotype was picked up one time. V gene TRBV24-1 combines with J gene TRBJ2-5; D is unresolved. V was pared by 0 bases and J by 1 base, with 2 bases between. CDR3 length equals 13 residues. Germline CDR1 is KGHDR and CDR2 is SFDVKD. CDR3 DNA: TGTGCCACCAGTGATTTGCTCCAAGAGACCCAGTACTTC. Its translation is CATSDLLQETQYF.

The gene calls are TRBV28 and TRBJ2-3; D unresolved. This CDR3 is built from 16 residues. The germline CDR1 and CDR2 sequences are MDHEN and SYDVKM. V was clipped by 2 bases and J by 0 bases, with 12 bases between them. CDR3 sequence (DNA): TGTGCCAGCAGTTTAGTGGCCGCCCCGAGCACAGATACGCAGTATTTT. This sequence encodes CASSLVAAPSTDTQYF.

This clonotype was counted between two and nine times. The rearrangement uses TRBV3-1 and TRBJ2-1, with a weak D call TRBD2 (6 bases). The V gene's germline CDR1 is LGHDT and CDR2 YNNKEL (reference sequence). Trimming cost V 1 base and J 9 bases, with 13 bases left between them. This CDR3 is built from 14 residues. CDR3 protein: CASSQVGGLGEQFF. The CDR3 DNA sequence: TGTGCCAGCAGCCAAGTCGGGGGACTCGGTGAGCAGTTCTTC.

In this sample, this clonotype turned up a few times. CDR3 sequence reads: CASSPFSGGFNEQFF. The CDR3 DNA is TGTGCCAGCAGTCCGTTTAGCGGGGGGTTCAATGAGCAGTTCTTC. This rearrangement joins TRBV12-3 or TRBV12-4 to TRBJ2-1; the match to TRBD2 covers 10 bases. After removal of 5 bases from V and 6 bases from J, the junction contained 7 bases not matched to a gene. The CDR3 loop spans 15 amino acids.

This clonotype appeared a few times. This sequence joins TRBV12-5 and TRBJ2-5, with TRBD2 matching 10 bases. Germline trimming cut 6 bases from V and 2 bases from J; bases unmatched to any gene: 6. The CDR3 runs 15 residues. In germline, CDR1 is LGHNT, CDR2 FRNRAP. The CDR3 reads CASGHASGSQETQYF. For the CDR3, the DNA is TGTGCTAGTGGCCACGCTAGCGGGAGTCAAGAGACCCAGTACTTC.

The chain recombines TRBV28 with TRBJ2-4; perhaps TRBD1 as D (6 bases). CDR3 length: 13 amino acids. V shed 2 bases and J shed 8 bases, with 10 bases lying between them. Germline V gene sequence: CDR1 MDHEN, CDR2 SYDVKM. CDR3 residues: CASSLMGADIQYF. The DNA of the CDR3 is TGTGCCAGCAGTTTAATGGGGGCGGACATTCAGTACTTC. The full variable domain, with the rest looked up from reference TRBV28 and TRBJ2-4, is DVKVTQSSRYLVKRTGEKVFLECVQDMDHENMFWYRQDPGLGLRLIYFSYDVKMKEKGDIPEGYSVSREKKERFSLILESASTNQTSMYLCASSLMGADIQYFGAGTRLSVL.

The chain joins TRBV21-1 to TRBJ2-7; the table gives TRBD1 as D, unverified against the DNA. TRBV21-1 is a recognized pseudogene. This CDR3 comprises 13 residues. CDR3 amino acids: CASSRWDTYEQYF. The CDR3 region has the DNA TGTGCCAGCAGCAGATGGGACACGTACGAGCAGTACTTC.

This chain joins TRBV28 and TRBJ1-5; TRBD1 agrees at 7 bases. Germline trimming cut 5 bases from V and 6 bases from J; bases unmatched to any gene: 7. CDR1 and CDR2 (germline): MDHEN, SYDVKM. The CDR3 length is 14 residues. Written as DNA, the CDR3 is TGTGCCAGCAGTAGACAGGGCGGAGGTCAGCCCCAGCATTTT. It specifies CASSRQGGGQPQHF.

The chain carries TRBV5-5 and TRBJ2-1, with D unresolved. Trimming took off 3 bases at V and 6 bases at J, with 10 bases between the two ends. Per germline, CDR1 SGHKS and CDR2 YYEKEE (reference sequence). The CDR3 totals 13 residues. The CDR3 coding sequence is TGTGCCAGCAGCTCGGCGCATTTCAATGAGCAGTTCTTC. Translated: CASSSAHFNEQFF.

The rearrangement links TRBV10-3 to TRBJ1-2; weak D call: TRBD1 (6 bases). CDR3 length: 13 residues. Germline CDR1 ENHRY, CDR2 SYGVKD. V was shortened by 6 bases and J by 8 bases, with 16 bases between the two germline ends. CDR3 DNA sequence: TGTGCCATCAGGGGGGGGGCATTTCGCGGCTACACCTTC. This gives the protein CAIRGGAFRGYTF.

Only a few counts were recorded for this clonotype. The gene calls are TRBV9 and TRBJ2-5; D is perhaps TRBD2 (6 bases). CDR3 length equals 14 residues. Trimming stripped 0 bases from V and 2 bases from J, with 8 bases between. The germline CDR1 and CDR2 sequences are SGDLS and YYNGEE. The CDR3 nucleotides are TGTGCCAGCAGCGTAGGCGGGATTCAAGAGACCCAGTACTTC. This translates into CASSVGGIQETQYF.

The chain recombines TRBV20-1 with TRBJ2-7, with 7 bases fitting TRBD2. Losses at the gene ends were 0 bases for V and 0 bases for J; bases not matched to a gene: 11. CDR3 length: 17 residues. Germline CDR1 reads DFQATT; CDR2 reads SNEGSKA (reference sequence). The CDR3 nucleotides read TGCAGTGCTAGAGAATTACGAAGAGCGGGGAGCTCCTACGAGCAGTACTTC. Its translation is CSARELRRAGSSYEQYF.

This chain connects TRBV2 to TRBJ2-4; D is unclear. The length of the CDR3 is 12 residues. Germline V gene sequence: CDR1 SNHLY, CDR2 FYNNEI. V lost 7 bases to trimming and J lost 5 bases, with 9 bases between them. The CDR3 DNA follows: TGTGCCAGCATGGGGTGGCAAAACATTCAGTACTTC. This translates into CASMGWQNIQYF.

The chain carries TRBV5-4 and TRBJ1-6; D not resolved. V gave up 4 bases and J gave up 7 bases, with 12 bases separating them. The CDR3 sequence is 14 residues long. Germline CDR1 reads SGHNT; CDR2 reads YYREEE (reference sequence). CDR3 amino acids: CASSLDGPNSPLHF. In DNA, the CDR3 is TGTGCCAGCAGCCTGGACGGCCCAAATTCACCCCTCCACTTT.

This clonotype has a handful of counts. The chain combines TRBV2 with TRBJ2-5, with D uncertain. V shed 3 bases and J shed 7 bases, with 3 bases lying between them. The length of the CDR3 is 10 residues. In germline, CDR1 is SNHLY, CDR2 FYNNEI. CDR3 in amino acids: CASSDWTQYF. The CDR3 nucleotides are TGTGCCAGCAGTGATTGGACCCAGTACTTC. The complete variable domain, with remaining parts taken from reference TRBV2 and TRBJ2-5, reads EPEVTQTPSHQVTQMGQEVILRCVPISNHLYFYWYRQILGQKVEFLVSFYNNEISEKSEIFDDQFSVERPDGSNFTLKIRSTKLEDSAMYFCASSDWTQYFGPGTRLLVL.

This sequence joins TRBV3-1 and TRBJ1-4; tentatively, D is TRBD1 (6 bases). Germline CDR1 is LGHDT and CDR2 is YNNKEL (reference sequence). The CDR3 covers 14 residues. Trimming pared 4 bases from V and 5 bases from J, leaving 11 bases between. CDR3 region: CASSLTGRNEKLFF. The CDR3 DNA reads as TGTGCCAGCAGCCTTACAGGGAGGAATGAAAAACTGTTTTTT.

This chain joins TRBV20-1 and TRBJ1-6, with TRBD1 matching over 7 bases. Trimming removed 4 bases from V and 8 bases from J; junction bases left unmatched: 8. Germline V CDR1 and CDR2: DFQATT, SNEGSKA (reference sequence). CDR3 length equals 14 residues. CDR3 residues: CSAITGTVDSPLHF. As DNA, the CDR3 is TGCAGTGCTATAACCGGGACAGTGGATTCACCCCTCCACTTT.

Points on this clonotype: A junction boundary mismatches the germline segment, possibly from a read error. This chain uses TRBV6-1 with TRBJ1-6; 9 bases align to TRBD1. The CDR3 consists of 15 residues. Germline values: CDR1 MNHNS, CDR2 SASEGT. In nucleotides, the CDR3 is TGTGCCAGCAGTGGAGGACAGGGGTTAGATTCAGCCCTCCACTTT. Residues: CASSGGQGLDSALHF.

This chain uses TRBV6-1 with TRBJ2-1; D not certain. This CDR3 region has 13 residues. Germline lookup yields CDR1 MNHNS and CDR2 SASEGT. Trimming took off 8 bases at V and 1 base at J, with 9 bases between the two ends. CDR3 DNA: TGTGCCAGCCGAAACCCTTCCTACAATGAGCAGTTCTTC. Translation: CASRNPSYNEQFF.

The chain couples TRBV11-2 to TRBJ2-1; D possibly uses TRBD1 or TRBD2 (5 bases each). The germline CDR1 and CDR2 sequences are SGHAT and FQNNGV. The V gene lost 6 bases and the J gene lost 5 bases, with 17 bases spanning the gap. This CDR3 comprises 15 residues. The DNA of the CDR3 is TGTGCCAGCAGATACCCGGGACGGATAAACAATGAGCAGTTCTTC. Translating gives CASRYPGRINNEQFF.

This clonotype was detected a few times. The chain uses TRBV12-3 or TRBV12-4 and TRBJ2-7, with 8 bases that match TRBD2. This CDR3 region has 15 residues. V shed 6 bases, J shed 2 bases, and the junction held 9 bases outside the gene matches. The CDR3 DNA sequence: TGTGCCAGCAGCACGGGGGGGCTCCTCACCTACGAGCAGTACTTC. Protein product: CASSTGGLLTYEQYF.

This clonotype was observed a handful of times. V and J are TRBV11-2 and TRBJ2-1; D ambiguous. The V gene's germline CDR1 is SGHAT and CDR2 FQNNGV. V was shortened by 5 bases and J by 14 bases, with 13 bases between the two germline ends. The CDR3 is 11 amino acids. CDR3 in amino acids: CASSGGWVKFF. In DNA form, the CDR3 reads TGTGCCAGCAGCGGTGGTTGGGTTAAGTTCTTC.

This clonotype was found a few times. This chain uses TRBV27 with TRBJ1-5; possibly TRBD1 for D (5 bases). The V end lost 5 bases, the J end lost 0 bases, and 14 bases lay between the germline ends. Germline lookup yields CDR1 MNHEY and CDR2 SMNVEV (reference sequence). The CDR3 loop spans 16 amino acids. The DNA for the CDR3 is TGTGCCAGCAGTCCCCGGGGCAGTTATAGCAATCAGCCCCAGCATTTT. Translating it yields CASSPRGSYSNQPQHF.

The CDR3 reads CASTSEADLRDQYF. CDR3 coding DNA: TGTGCCAGCACTTCAGAAGCGGACCTTCGGGACCAGTACTTC. The chain recombines TRBV28 with TRBJ2-7; either TRBD1 or TRBD2 may fit D (5 bases each). The germline CDR1 and CDR2 sequences are MDHEN and SYDVKM. This CDR3 contains 14 residues. V shed 7 bases and J shed 10 bases, with 23 bases lying between them.